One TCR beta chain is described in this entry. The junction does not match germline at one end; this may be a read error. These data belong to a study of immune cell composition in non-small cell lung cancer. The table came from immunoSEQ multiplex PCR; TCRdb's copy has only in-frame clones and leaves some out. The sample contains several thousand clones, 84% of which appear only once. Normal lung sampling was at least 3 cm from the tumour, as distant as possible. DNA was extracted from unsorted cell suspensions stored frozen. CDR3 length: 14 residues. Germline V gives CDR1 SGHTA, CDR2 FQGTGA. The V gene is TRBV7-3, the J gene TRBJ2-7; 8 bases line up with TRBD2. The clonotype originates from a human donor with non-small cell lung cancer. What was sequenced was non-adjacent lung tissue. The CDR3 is CASSLKREGPRRDF. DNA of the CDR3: TGTGCCAGCAGCTTAAAACGGGAGGGTCCTCGCAGGGACTTC.